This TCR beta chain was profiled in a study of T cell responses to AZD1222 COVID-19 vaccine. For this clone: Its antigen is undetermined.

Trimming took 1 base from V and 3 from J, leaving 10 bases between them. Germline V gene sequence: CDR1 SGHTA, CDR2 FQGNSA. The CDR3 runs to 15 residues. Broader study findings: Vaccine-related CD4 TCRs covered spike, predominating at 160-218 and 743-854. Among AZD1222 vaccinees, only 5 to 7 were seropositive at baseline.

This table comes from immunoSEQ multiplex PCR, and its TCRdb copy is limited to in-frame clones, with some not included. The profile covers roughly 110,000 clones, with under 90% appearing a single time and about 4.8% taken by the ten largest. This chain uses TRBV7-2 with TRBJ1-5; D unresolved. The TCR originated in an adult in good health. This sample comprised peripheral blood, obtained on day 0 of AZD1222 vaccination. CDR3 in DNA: TGTGCCAGCAGCTTAGTGGGCGGACTCAATCAGCCCCAGCATTTT. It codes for CASSLVGGLNQPQHF.